This T cell receptor beta chain was identified during a study of cytomegalovirus exposure and HLA in healthy donors. Unmatched junction bases numbered 6, after V lost 4 bases and J lost 4 bases. CDR3 length: 14 amino acids. The germline CDR1 and CDR2 sequences are SGHVS and FQNEAQ. The PCR used 60 Vbeta and 13 Jbeta primers. The method was immunoSEQ multiplex PCR; TCRdb's version includes in-frame clones alone and lacks a portion of them. This sample carries about 94,000 clones, about 80% of them seen once, and the ten largest clones take about 0.69%. The rearrangement uses TRBV7-8 and TRBJ2-5, with 7 bases identical to TRBD2. The TCR was taken from a woman aged 55-69 years in good health and CMV-seronegative. Sequenced material: PBMCs. The chain's CDR3 is CASSWEGSRETQYF. The CDR3 coding sequence is TGTGCCAGCAGCTGGGAGGGGAGCCGAGAGACCCAGTACTTC.